One and the same sample provided the 18 T cell receptor beta chains below, sequenced in a study of blood T cell repertoires in COVID-19. Some clones are missing from TCRdb's copy, which holds only in-frame ones; the method was immunoSEQ multiplex PCR. The table has 85,000 to 110,000 clones, roughly 90% seen once; the top ten hold under 8%. Material: peripheral blood. The receptors stem from a human donor in a cohort sampled during active COVID-19.

This chain joins TRBV28 and TRBJ1-6; 9 bases align to TRBD1. Germline values: CDR1 MDHEN, CDR2 SYDVKM. Trimming at V came to 5 bases and at J to 10 bases, leaving 9 bases not matched to a gene. This CDR3 contains 15 residues. CDR3 DNA: TGTGCCAGCAGTCTAGGACAGGGGTATCGGTCACCCCTCCACTTT. Protein sequence: CASSLGQGYRSPLHF.

V gene TRBV5-4 combines with J gene TRBJ2-7, with 16 nucleotides matching TRBD2. V shed 0 bases, J shed 2 bases, and the junction held 2 bases outside the gene matches. This CDR3 region has 17 residues. Per the germline V gene, CDR1 is SGHNT and CDR2 is YYREEE (reference sequence). The CDR3 DNA reads as TGTGCCAGCAGCTTGGGTGGGACTAGCGGGGGGGCCTACGAGCAGTACTTC. It yields the protein CASSLGGTSGGAYEQYF.

J is TRBJ1-2 and V is TRBV7-9; D gene ambiguous. The CDR3 runs 12 residues. Trimming took 0 bases from V and 6 from J, leaving 5 bases between them. Germline CDR1 and CDR2: SEHNR and FQNEAQ (reference sequence). Here the CDR3 reads CASSLAGDGYTF. The CDR3 DNA follows: TGTGCCAGCAGCTTAGCCGGGGATGGCTACACCTTC.

The chain has TRBV5-4 and TRBJ2-1, with 8 nucleotides matching TRBD1. V shed 4 bases, J shed 6 bases, and the junction held 3 bases outside the gene matches. CDR3 length: 13 residues. CDR1 and CDR2 from the germline V gene are SGHNT and YYREEE (reference sequence). CDR3 protein: CASSETGGNEQFF. The CDR3 DNA sequence: TGTGCCAGCAGCGAAACAGGGGGCAATGAGCAGTTCTTC.

The rearrangement uses TRBV6-5 and TRBJ1-1, with 9 bases lining up with TRBD1. Germline V gene lookup returns CDR1 MNHEY and CDR2 SVGAGI. The CDR3 loop spans 16 amino acids. Unmatched junction bases numbered 9, after V lost 1 base and J lost 6 bases. CDR3 sequence reads: CASSYYLGQGMAEAFF. CDR3 in DNA: TGTGCCAGCAGTTACTACTTAGGACAGGGGATGGCTGAAGCTTTCTTT.

V and J are TRBV5-6 and TRBJ2-5; possibly TRBD1 for D (6 bases). CDR1 is SGHDT and CDR2 is YYEEEE in the germline V gene. The germline V and J ends were trimmed by 0 bases and 0 bases, with 15 bases remaining between them. The CDR3 runs to 17 residues. The CDR3 here is CASSLGSRTVYQETQYF. CDR3 DNA sequence: TGTGCCAGCAGCTTGGGGTCCAGGACAGTGTACCAAGAGACCCAGTACTTC.

The chain has TRBV4-2 and TRBJ1-4; weak D call: TRBD1 (6 bases). Germline V gene sequence: CDR1 LGHNA, CDR2 YNFKEQ. Trimming took 0 bases from V and 0 from J, leaving 14 bases between them. The CDR3 contains 18 residues. Here the CDR3 reads CASSQDSGGQTTNEKLFF. As DNA, the CDR3 is TGTGCCAGCAGCCAAGATTCGGGGGGGCAGACAACTAATGAAAAACTGTTTTTT.

The chain has TRBV7-3 and TRBJ2-1, with D maybe TRBD1 (6 bases). CDR3 length equals 13 residues. Deletions cut 5 bases from V and 6 bases from J, with 11 bases between. CDR1 and CDR2 (germline): SGHTA, FQGTGA. CDR3 DNA sequence: TGTGCCAGCAGCCAGGGGTCGGGCAATGAGCAGTTCTTC. Translated, it gives CASSQGSGNEQFF.

The gene calls are TRBV6-5 and TRBJ1-5; D gene uncertain. The V and J ends lost 6 bases and 5 bases respectively, with 5 bases between them. Germline CDR1 is MNHEY and CDR2 is SVGAGI. The CDR3 has 11 amino acids. The CDR3, as DNA: TGTGCCAGCAGGTCCTATCAGCCCCAGCATTTT. Protein sequence: CASRSYQPQHF.

This clone was observed a handful of times. The rearrangement joins TRBV6-4 to TRBJ1-4; 10 nucleotides line up with TRBD1. V trimming: 0 bases; J trimming: 8 bases; junction bases outside the gene matches: 6. Per the germline V gene, CDR1 is MRHNA and CDR2 is SNTAGT. CDR3 length: 16 amino acids. This CDR3 reads CASSDSGTGESEKLFF. DNA for the CDR3: TGTGCCAGCAGTGACTCGGGGACAGGGGAAAGCGAAAAACTGTTTTTT.

The chain couples TRBV5-1 to TRBJ2-1; no clear D. CDR1 and CDR2 from the germline V gene are SGHRS and YFSETQ. Between the trimmed V and J ends, which lost 2 bases and 8 bases, there was a span of 8 bases. This CDR3 is 12 amino acids long. The CDR3 bases are TGCGCCAGCAGCTTAAACCGGGATGAGCAGTTCTTC. Amino acid sequence: CASSLNRDEQFF.

There are a few counts of this clone. This rearrangement joins TRBV6-5 to TRBJ2-7, with TRBD1 as a possible D gene (6 bases). Trimming pared 4 bases from V and 1 base from J, leaving 11 bases between. CDR3 length equals 14 residues. Germline V gene data show CDR1 as MNHEY and CDR2 as SVGAGI. CDR3: CASSFTGFSYEQYF. The CDR3, as DNA: TGTGCCAGCAGTTTTACAGGGTTTTCCTACGAGCAGTACTTC.

This chain uses TRBV27 with TRBJ2-5, with a tentative D call TRBD2 (6 bases). The V gene's germline CDR1 is MNHEY and CDR2 SMNVEV (reference sequence). V was shortened by 3 bases and J by 5 bases, with 16 bases between the two germline ends. This CDR3 has 15 amino acids. CDR3 nucleotides: TGTGCCAGCAGTTTTCGACTAGGGTTTTTGGAGACCCAGTACTTC. Its protein product is CASSFRLGFLETQYF.

This chain uses TRBV5-4 with TRBJ2-5; no clear D. Trimming pared 0 bases from V and 1 base from J, leaving 7 bases between. The germline CDR1 and CDR2 sequences are SGHNT and YYREEE (reference sequence). The CDR3 has 14 residues. CDR3 in amino acids: CASSLDPGQETQYF. CDR3 coding DNA: TGTGCCAGCAGCTTGGACCCAGGCCAAGAGACCCAGTACTTC.

The chain combines TRBV20-1 with TRBJ1-1; D perhaps matches TRBD1 (5 bases). CDR1 and CDR2 (germline): DFQATT, SNEGSKA (reference sequence). The CDR3 length is 15 residues. V lost 3 bases and J 5 bases, leaving 19 bases between the germline ends. The DNA of the CDR3 is TGCAGTGCTAGTCTAGCGGGGGGTATCTCGACTGAAGCTTTCTTT. Residues: CSASLAGGISTEAFF.

The chain is built from TRBV7-6 and TRBJ1-4; no clear D. The V gene lost 5 bases and the J gene lost 0 bases, with 16 bases spanning the gap. This CDR3 spans 17 amino acids. CDR1 and CDR2 from the germline V gene are SGHVS and FNYEAQ. The CDR3 DNA is TGTGCCAGCAGCCGACTTGGAGGGCTTACAACTAATGAAAAACTGTTTTTT. Protein sequence: CASSRLGGLTTNEKLFF. Drawing the rest from reference TRBV7-6 and TRBJ1-4, the complete variable domain is GAGVSQSPRYKVTKRGQDVALRCDPISGHVSLYWYRQALGQGPEFLTYFNYEAQQDKSGLPNDRFSAERPEGSISTLTIQRTEQRDSAMYRCASSRLGGLTTNEKLFFGSGTQLSVL.

This clone was found a few times. The V and J genes are TRBV28 and TRBJ1-5, with 8 bases that match TRBD1. Germline CDR1 is MDHEN and CDR2 is SYDVKM. Trimming at V came to 1 base and at J to 0 bases, leaving 8 bases not matched to a gene. CDR3 length equals 18 residues. CDR3: CASSLFGTGANSNQPQHF. The CDR3 nucleotides read TGTGCCAGCAGTTTATTCGGGACAGGCGCTAATAGCAATCAGCCCCAGCATTTT.

This clone has just one count. The V and J genes are TRBV4-1 and TRBJ2-2; 10 bases align to TRBD2. Germline loops: CDR1 MGHRA, CDR2 YSYEKL. The V gene end was trimmed by 3 bases and the J gene end by 0 bases; junction bases not matched to a gene: 4. This CDR3 has 17 amino acids. CDR3 coding DNA: TGCGCCAGCAGCCAGGGACTAGCGAGAACGAACACCGGGGAGCTGTTTTTT. This translates into CASSQGLARTNTGELFF.